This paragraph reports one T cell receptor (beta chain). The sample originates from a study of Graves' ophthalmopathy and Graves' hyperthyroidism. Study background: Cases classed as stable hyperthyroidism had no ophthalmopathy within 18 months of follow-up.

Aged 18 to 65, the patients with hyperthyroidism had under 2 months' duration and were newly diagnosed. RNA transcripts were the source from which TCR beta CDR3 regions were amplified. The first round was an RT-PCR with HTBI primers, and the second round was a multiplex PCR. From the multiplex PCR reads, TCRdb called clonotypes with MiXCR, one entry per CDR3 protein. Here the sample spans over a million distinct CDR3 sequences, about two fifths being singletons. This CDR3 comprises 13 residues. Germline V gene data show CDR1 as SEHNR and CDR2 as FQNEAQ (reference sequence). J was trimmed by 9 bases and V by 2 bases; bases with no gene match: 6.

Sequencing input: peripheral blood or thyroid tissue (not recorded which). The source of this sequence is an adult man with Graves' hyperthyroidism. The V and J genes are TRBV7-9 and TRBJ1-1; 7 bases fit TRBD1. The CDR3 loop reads CASSLWTGNQAFF. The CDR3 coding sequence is TGTGCCAGCAGCTTATGGACAGGCAACCAAGCTTTCTTT.